This entry lists 20 T cell receptor beta chains sequenced from one sample in a study of blood T cell repertoires in COVID-19. TCRdb keeps only in-frame clones here, not all; method: immunoSEQ multiplex PCR. The sample includes about 65,000 clones, about 93% of them seen just once. Sequencing input: peripheral blood. The receptors stem from a man between 65 and 85 years old with active COVID-19.

This clone was seen just once. The rearrangement links TRBV6-2 or TRBV6-3 to TRBJ2-5; 9 bases line up with TRBD1. There are 14 residues in the CDR3. Per the germline V gene, CDR1 is MNHEY and CDR2 is SVGEGT. V was clipped by 5 bases and J by 4 bases; unmatched bases: 5. CDR3 in DNA: TGTGCCAGCAGTCCACAGGGGGCAGGAGAGACCCAGTACTTC. Its translation: CASSPQGAGETQYF.

V and J are TRBV5-1 and TRBJ2-3; no clear D. In germline, CDR1 is SGHRS, CDR2 YFSETQ. V lost 4 bases, J lost 2 bases, and 8 bases lay in between. This CDR3 contains 13 residues. CDR3 loop: CASSPGTTDTQYF. The CDR3 coding sequence is TGCGCCAGCAGCCCCGGTACCACAGATACGCAGTATTTT.

V is TRBV11-3 and J is TRBJ2-5; tentatively, D is TRBD2 (6 bases). In germline, CDR1 is SGHNT, CDR2 YENEEA. CDR3 length equals 14 residues. Trimming shortened V by 1 base and J by 5 bases, and 11 bases separated the two germline ends. CDR3 in amino acids: CASSLGAGGETQYF. Written as DNA, the CDR3 is TGTGCCAGCAGCTTAGGGGCCGGAGGGGAGACCCAGTACTTC.

The chain combines TRBV6-5 with TRBJ1-1; no definite D call. The germline gives CDR1 MNHEY, CDR2 SVGAGI. The CDR3 has 14 residues. The V end was cut by 2 bases, the J end by 1 base, with 8 bases between. The CDR3 DNA is TGTGCCAGCAGTTACGGAGCCGGGAACACTGAAGCTTTCTTT. Amino acids: CASSYGAGNTEAFF.

This clone was observed once. The chain is built from TRBV19 and TRBJ1-1; tentatively, D is TRBD1 (5 bases). The CDR3 runs 14 residues. Germline loops: CDR1 LNHDA, CDR2 SQIVND (reference sequence). V was clipped by 7 bases and J by 4 bases, with 16 bases between them. CDR3 sequence: CASTTVGAGTEAFF. The CDR3, as DNA: TGTGCCAGTACCACCGTTGGGGCAGGCACTGAAGCTTTCTTT.

The CDR3 coding sequence is TGTGCCAGCAGAGGGACAGGGGTGGTATCACCCCTCCACTTT. Its protein product is CASRGTGVVSPLHF. The gene calls are TRBV3-1 (or the pseudogene TRBV3-2) and TRBJ1-6; TRBD1 agrees at 10 bases. CDR3 length: 14 residues. Germline V CDR1 and CDR2: LGHDT, YNNKEL (reference sequence). Trimming at V came to 6 bases and at J to 10 bases, leaving 6 bases not matched to a gene.

The gene calls are TRBV6-1 and TRBJ1-4; D perhaps matches TRBD1 (6 bases). V was shortened by 3 bases and J by 7 bases, with 15 bases between the two germline ends. Germline V gene data show CDR1 as MNHNS and CDR2 as SASEGT. The CDR3 totals 15 residues. The CDR3 region is CASSDTGRKREKLFF. DNA of the CDR3: TGTGCCAGCAGTGATACAGGGCGAAAGCGTGAAAAACTGTTTTTT.

This chain uses TRBV18 with TRBJ2-7; perhaps TRBD1 as D (5 bases). Trimming left V 3 bases short and J 2 bases short, with 8 bases between. Germline CDR1 and CDR2: KGHSH and LQKENI. The CDR3 runs 13 residues. The CDR3 region is CASSPIGAYEQYV. CDR3 nucleotide sequence: TGTGCCAGCTCACCTATAGGGGCCTACGAGCAGTACGTC.

This chain uses TRBV5-1 with TRBJ2-3, with 13 nucleotides matching TRBD2. Germline V gene data show CDR1 as SGHRS and CDR2 as YFSETQ. The ends lost 4 bases at V and 4 bases at J; junction bases unmatched: 6. The CDR3 is 16 amino acids. The CDR3 DNA is TGCGCCAGCAGCGATCGACTAGCGGGGGGCCCAGATACGCAGTATTTT. This gives the protein CASSDRLAGGPDTQYF.

CDR3 sequence (DNA): TGTGCCACCAGCAGAGCTGATGAAAAACTGTTTTTT. Its protein is CATSRADEKLFF. V gene TRBV15 combines with J gene TRBJ1-4, with D unresolved. Germline V CDR1 and CDR2: LNHNV, YYDKDF (reference sequence). The V gene lost 1 base and the J gene lost 6 bases, with 3 bases spanning the gap. The CDR3 is 12 amino acids.

The chain couples TRBV6-5 to TRBJ2-3, with TRBD2 matching over 7 bases. CDR1 is MNHEY, CDR2 SVGAGI, per germline. The CDR3 is 15 residues long. V shed 4 bases and J 1 base; nucleotides not matched to a gene: 5. The CDR3 loop is CASSWEGFGTDTQYF. For the CDR3, the DNA is TGTGCCAGCAGTTGGGAGGGGTTTGGCACAGATACGCAGTATTTT.

This clone was detected once. The V call is TRBV20-1, the J call TRBJ1-2, with TRBD1 identical over 7 bases. CDR3 length equals 13 residues. Germline V gene data show CDR1 as DFQATT and CDR2 as SNEGSKA (reference sequence). J lost 7 bases, V lost 3 bases, and 8 bases had no gene match. As DNA, the CDR3 is TGCAGTGCTAGTATGGAGGGGGCGAGTGGCTACACCTTC. Its translation is CSASMEGASGYTF.

This clone came up once. This chain uses TRBV2 with TRBJ1-1; D uncertain. Trimming removed 1 base from V and 10 bases from J, with 13 bases in between. Germline V lookup: CDR1 SNHLY, CDR2 FYNNEI. There are 13 residues in the CDR3. CDR3 in DNA: TGTGCCAGCAGTGAAGGGCAGGTTATTCCAGCTTTCTTT. It specifies CASSEGQVIPAFF.

The V gene is TRBV6-5, the J gene TRBJ2-3; 7 positions agree with TRBD2. After removal of 9 bases from V and 2 bases from J, the junction contained 11 bases not matched to a gene. Germline CDR1 MNHEY, CDR2 SVGAGI. The CDR3 length is 15 residues. This CDR3 reads CASQSTGGPTDTQYF. As DNA, the CDR3 is TGTGCCAGTCAGTCCACGGGGGGACCCACAGATACGCAGTATTTT.

The rearrangement uses TRBV5-4 and TRBJ1-1, with D possibly matching TRBD1 (6 bases). The CDR3 has 15 residues. In germline, CDR1 is SGHNT, CDR2 YYREEE (reference sequence). Trimming cost V 5 bases and J 3 bases, with 17 bases left between them. The CDR3 coding sequence is TGTGCCAGCAGGAGTAGTCTGGGGGCGGACACTGAAGCTTTCTTT. It yields the protein CASRSSLGADTEAFF.

The chain links TRBV2 to TRBJ2-1, with 9 bases matching TRBD1. CDR3 length equals 16 residues. The V gene end was trimmed by 6 bases and the J gene end by 0 bases; junction bases not matched to a gene: 6. Germline CDR1 and CDR2: SNHLY and FYNNEI. CDR3 coding DNA: TGTGCCAGCAGACCACAGGGGGCGAGCTCCTACAATGAGCAGTTCTTC. This translates into CASRPQGASSYNEQFF.

J is TRBJ2-1 and V is TRBV27, with D maybe TRBD1 (6 bases). CDR3 size: 15 residues. Germline V gives CDR1 MNHEY, CDR2 SMNVEV (reference sequence). The ends were cut back, 3 bases at V and 0 bases at J, with 9 bases in the middle. The CDR3 is CASSFRRGSYNEQFF. CDR3 sequence (DNA): TGTGCCAGCAGTTTCCGCAGGGGCTCCTACAATGAGCAGTTCTTC.

V and J are TRBV27 and TRBJ2-5, with 8 positions matching TRBD1. The V segment lost 3 bases and the J segment 1 base; nucleotides outside the gene matches: 4. The CDR3 is made up of 15 amino acids. The germline gives CDR1 MNHEY, CDR2 SMNVEV (reference sequence). CDR3 residues: CASSFGTGPQETQYF. The CDR3 DNA follows: TGTGCCAGCAGTTTCGGGACAGGTCCCCAAGAGACCCAGTACTTC.

CDR3 nucleotides: TGTGCCAGCAGGCAAACGCCAGGGGGCGAGCAGTACGTC. Protein: CASRQTPGGEQYV. V usage is TRBV6-5 and J usage is TRBJ2-7; 7 positions match TRBD1. The J segment lost 6 bases and the V segment lost 6 bases, leaving 8 bases of the junction unmatched. Germline CDR1 is MNHEY and CDR2 is SVGAGI. This CDR3 region has 13 residues.

The chain uses TRBV2 and TRBJ2-7, with D tentatively TRBD2 (6 bases). V lost 4 bases, J lost 2 bases, and 12 bases lay in between. The CDR3 is 14 amino acids. CDR1 is SNHLY, CDR2 FYNNEI, per germline. CDR3 nucleotide sequence: TGTGCCAGCAGTGGGGGGACTGCACCCTACGAGCAGTACTTC. Translating it yields CASSGGTAPYEQYF.